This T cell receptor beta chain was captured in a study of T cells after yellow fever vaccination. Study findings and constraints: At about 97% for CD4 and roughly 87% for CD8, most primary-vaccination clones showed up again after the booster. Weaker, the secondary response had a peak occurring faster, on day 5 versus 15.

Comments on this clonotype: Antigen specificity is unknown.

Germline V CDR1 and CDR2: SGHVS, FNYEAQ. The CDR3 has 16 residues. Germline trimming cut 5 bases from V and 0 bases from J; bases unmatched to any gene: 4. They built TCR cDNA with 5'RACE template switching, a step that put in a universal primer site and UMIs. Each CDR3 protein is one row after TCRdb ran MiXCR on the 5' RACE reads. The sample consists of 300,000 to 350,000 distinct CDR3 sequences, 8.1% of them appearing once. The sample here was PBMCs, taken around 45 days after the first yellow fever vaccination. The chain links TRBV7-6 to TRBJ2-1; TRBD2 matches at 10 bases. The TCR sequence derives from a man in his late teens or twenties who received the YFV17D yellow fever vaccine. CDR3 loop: CASSLSGGDSYNEQFF. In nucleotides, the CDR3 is TGTGCCAGCAGCCTCAGCGGGGGGGACTCCTACAATGAGCAGTTCTTC.